Below, 26 T cell receptor beta chains from the same sample are listed, as sequenced in a study of blood T cell repertoires in COVID-19. Assay: immunoSEQ multiplex PCR; the TCRdb copy retains only in-frame clones and omits some. This sample has roughly 140,000 clones, with about 82% found just once. The specimen was peripheral blood. The origin of the receptors is a woman in her 40s with active or convalescent COVID-19.

V and J are TRBV5-1 and TRBJ1-6; 9 positions match TRBD1. After removal of 1 base from V and 0 bases from J, the junction contained 5 bases not matched to a gene. The CDR3 loop spans 18 amino acids. CDR1 and CDR2 (germline): SGHRS, YFSETQ. CDR3 coding DNA: TGCGCCAGCAGCTTGTCCGGGACAGGGAGCTCCTATAATTCACCCCTCCACTTT. Protein: CASSLSGTGSSYNSPLHF.

The chain couples TRBV12-3 or TRBV12-4 to TRBJ1-5; perhaps TRBD1 as D (5 bases). Trimming took off 6 bases at V and 9 bases at J, with 15 bases between the two ends. There are 13 residues in the CDR3. The CDR3: CASSSRAGGPQHF. DNA of the CDR3: TGTGCCAGCAGCTCTCGAGCGGGGGGGCCCCAGCATTTT.

The chain recombines TRBV6-5 with TRBJ2-1; D gene ambiguous. From germline, CDR1 is MNHEY and CDR2 SVGAGI. The CDR3 sequence is 15 residues long. Trimming removed 7 bases at V and 2 bases at J, with 15 bases between. Here the CDR3 reads CASKSRGVPYNEQFF. The DNA of the CDR3 is TGTGCCAGCAAGTCTCGCGGAGTCCCCTACAATGAGCAGTTCTTC.

The chain combines TRBV19 with TRBJ1-6, with 9 bases lining up with TRBD1. V lost 9 bases to trimming and J lost 4 bases; unmatched junction nucleotides: 13. The CDR3 has 17 amino acids. Germline CDR1 LNHDA, CDR2 SQIVND (reference sequence). CDR3 loop: CASTRSGQGPYNSPLHF. The CDR3 DNA reads TGTGCCAGCACCAGGTCGGGACAGGGTCCATATAATTCACCCCTCCACTTT.

V gene TRBV7-2 combines with J gene TRBJ1-2; D unresolved. V shed 1 base and J shed 3 bases, with 6 bases lying between them. This CDR3 has 13 residues. From germline, CDR1 is SGHTA and CDR2 FQGNSA. CDR3 DNA: TGTGCCAGCAGCTTAGGGCGGGACTATGGCTACACCTTC. It translates to CASSLGRDYGYTF.

The V call is TRBV5-1, the J call TRBJ2-7; 7 bases agree with TRBD1. The CDR3 is 15 amino acids. Germline trimming cut 1 base from V and 4 bases from J; bases unmatched to any gene: 8. Germline V gene data show CDR1 as SGHRS and CDR2 as YFSETQ. The DNA of the CDR3 is TGCGCCAGCAGCTTGTCAGACAGGGTAGCGTACGAGCAGTACTTC. Translating gives CASSLSDRVAYEQYF.

The chain is built from TRBV7-8 and TRBJ1-5, with 7 bases aligning to TRBD1. CDR1 is SGHVS and CDR2 is FQNEAQ in the germline V gene. This CDR3 has 13 amino acids. The V gene end was trimmed by 2 bases and the J gene end by 6 bases; junction bases not matched to a gene: 1. This chain's CDR3 is CASSLNRGQPQHF. In DNA, the CDR3 is TGTGCCAGCAGCTTAAACAGGGGTCAGCCCCAGCATTTT.

This clone has a single count. The chain has TRBV30 and TRBJ1-1; a weak D match, TRBD1 (5 bases). The CDR3 consists of 15 residues. The germline V and J ends were trimmed by 8 bases and 3 bases, with 22 bases remaining between them. Germline CDR1 GTSNPN, CDR2 SVGIG (reference sequence). The CDR3 region is CALNPGGGLDTEAFF. In nucleotides, the CDR3 is TGTGCCCTAAACCCGGGGGGAGGATTGGACACTGAAGCTTTCTTT.

V usage is TRBV20-1 and J usage is TRBJ1-5; D may be TRBD1 (6 bases). The CDR3 loop spans 14 amino acids. Between the trimmed V and J ends, which lost 3 bases and 7 bases, there was a span of 16 bases. CDR1 and CDR2 from the germline V gene are DFQATT and SNEGSKA (reference sequence). This CDR3 is CSASLSGVGQPQHF. CDR3 sequence (DNA): TGCAGTGCTAGTTTGTCAGGGGTTGGCCAGCCCCAGCATTTT.

The V and J genes are TRBV10-3 and TRBJ2-7, with TRBD1 identical over 9 bases. The germline CDR1 and CDR2 sequences are ENHRY and SYGVKD. This CDR3 contains 13 residues. J lost 5 bases, V lost 6 bases, and 5 bases had no gene match. The CDR3 loop reads CAIRGTGNNEQYF. DNA of the CDR3: TGTGCCATCAGAGGGACAGGGAACAACGAGCAGTACTTC.

This clone was observed a single time. V gene TRBV18 combines with J gene TRBJ1-2, with D unclear. V was pared by 3 bases and J by 8 bases, with 16 bases between. Germline V gives CDR1 KGHSH, CDR2 LQKENI. The CDR3 spans 14 residues. CDR3 nucleotide sequence: TGTGCCAGCTCACCGACGCCCCCCGGCGGCGGCTACACCTTC. This gives the protein CASSPTPPGGGYTF.

This clone was detected a few times. The CDR3 region has the DNA TGTGCCACCAGGGGACAGGGGGCGCGAACTGAAGCTTTCTTT. Translating it yields CATRGQGARTEAFF. The chain carries TRBV24-1 and TRBJ1-1; 12 nucleotides match TRBD1. With 7 bases clipped from V and 5 bases from J, the junction kept 4 bases outside the gene matches. CDR3 size: 14 residues. The germline CDR1 and CDR2 sequences are KGHDR and SFDVKD.

This chain uses TRBV19 with TRBJ1-6; 8 positions agree with TRBD1. The length of the CDR3 is 15 residues. The junction had 10 bases not matched to a gene; V was cut back by 5 bases and J by 10 bases. Per the germline V gene, CDR1 is LNHDA and CDR2 is SQIVND (reference sequence). DNA for the CDR3: TGTGCCAGTAGTCTTGGACAGGGAGGCGAGTCACCCCTCCACTTT. Protein product: CASSLGQGGESPLHF.

The chain combines TRBV5-4 with TRBJ1-6; 10 bases align to TRBD1. Germline values: CDR1 SGHNT, CDR2 YYREEE (reference sequence). This CDR3 is 14 amino acids long. The V segment lost 5 bases and the J segment 14 bases; nucleotides outside the gene matches: 10. In DNA, the CDR3 is TGTGCCAGCAGTTCCGACAGGGGGCGCGGTGCCCTCCACTTT. Amino acids: CASSSDRGRGALHF.

The chain has TRBV7-2 and TRBJ1-1; no reliable D call. The CDR3 runs 15 residues. Germline-derived CDR1 and CDR2 are SGHTA and FQGNSA. V was trimmed by 1 base and J by 4 bases, leaving 13 bases between them. Here the CDR3 reads CASSLGAVSLTEAFF. The CDR3 DNA reads as TGTGCCAGCAGCTTAGGGGCAGTTTCCCTCACTGAAGCTTTCTTT. Using reference TRBV7-2 and TRBJ1-1 for the parts outside the CDR3, the full variable domain is GAGVSQSPSNKVTEKGKDVELRCDPISGHTALYWYRQSLGQGLEFLIYFQGNSAPDKSGLPSDRFSAERTGGSVSTLTIQRTQQEDSAVYLCASSLGAVSLTEAFFGQGTRLTVV.

This sequence joins TRBV9 and TRBJ2-3; D is unresolved. Germline CDR1 and CDR2: SGDLS and YYNGEE. The CDR3 runs to 14 residues. The ends were cut back, 2 bases at V and 0 bases at J, with 7 bases in the middle. CDR3 DNA: TGTGCCAGCAGCGTTTTCAGGAGCACAGATACGCAGTATTTT. This translates into CASSVFRSTDTQYF.

The V and J genes are TRBV11-2 and TRBJ2-7; weak D call: TRBD1 (6 bases). The germline V gene encodes CDR1 SGHAT and CDR2 FQNNGV. V lost 2 bases and J 0 bases, leaving 11 bases between the germline ends. CDR3 size: 15 residues. CDR3 in amino acids: CASSLIGGRSYEQYF. In DNA, the CDR3 is TGTGCCAGCAGCTTAATAGGGGGACGCTCCTACGAGCAGTACTTC.

The chain combines TRBV10-3 with TRBJ2-3; 8 bases fit TRBD2. Germline-derived CDR1 and CDR2 are ENHRY and SYGVKD. The ends lost 4 bases at V and 5 bases at J; junction bases unmatched: 5. The CDR3 spans 14 residues. In nucleotides, the CDR3 is TGTGCCATCAGTGGAGCGGGAGTCAAAGATACGCAGTATTTT. It specifies CAISGAGVKDTQYF.

The rearrangement links TRBV25-1 to TRBJ2-2; tentatively, D is TRBD1 (6 bases). The germline V gene has CDR1 MGHDK and CDR2 SYGVNS. Trimming took off 4 bases at V and 5 bases at J, with 8 bases between the two ends. The CDR3 consists of 13 residues. CDR3 region: CASSATGTGELFF. The CDR3 bases are TGTGCCAGCAGTGCCACAGGGACCGGGGAGCTGTTTTTT.

This clone came up a few times. V is TRBV5-6 and J is TRBJ2-3; 7 bases are shared with TRBD1. The CDR3 sequence is 16 residues long. CDR1 SGHDT and CDR2 YYEEEE come from the germline V gene. With 2 bases clipped from V and 5 bases from J, the junction kept 11 bases outside the gene matches. The CDR3 spells CASSFWTGHMGDTQYF. As DNA, the CDR3 is TGTGCCAGCAGCTTTTGGACAGGCCATATGGGAGATACGCAGTATTTT.

J is TRBJ1-6 and V is TRBV27, with 9 bases lining up with TRBD1. CDR3 length equals 15 residues. CDR1 is MNHEY, CDR2 SMNVEV, per germline (reference sequence). Trimming at V came to 7 bases and at J to 8 bases, leaving 9 bases not matched to a gene. CDR3 protein: CASTIGGQGHSPLHF. DNA for the CDR3: TGTGCCAGCACCATAGGGGGACAGGGTCATTCACCCCTCCACTTT.

Only one count was recorded for this clone. The chain uses TRBV4-1 and TRBJ2-3; 12 bases line up with TRBD2. Germline loops: CDR1 MGHRA, CDR2 YSYEKL. This CDR3 has 18 residues. V was pared by 1 base and J by 4 bases, with 9 bases of the junction left unmatched. This CDR3 is CASSQVYLAGGLADTQYF. CDR3 coding DNA: TGCGCCAGCAGCCAAGTTTACCTAGCGGGGGGGTTGGCAGATACGCAGTATTTT.

The V and J genes are TRBV6-6 and TRBJ2-7; D perhaps matches TRBD2 (5 bases). V was trimmed by 1 base and J by 2 bases, leaving 9 bases between them. This CDR3 comprises 14 residues. The germline V gene encodes CDR1 MNHNY and CDR2 SVGAGI (reference sequence). For the CDR3, the DNA is TGTGCCAGCAGTTACTGGTCGGGGACCTACGAGCAGTACTTC. Its translation is CASSYWSGTYEQYF.

The V and J genes are TRBV13 and TRBJ2-1; tentative D call: TRBD1 (5 bases). Germline CDR1 is PRHDT and CDR2 is FYEKMQ (reference sequence). This CDR3 has 13 residues. Trimming pared 1 base from V and 5 bases from J, leaving 6 bases between. CDR3 nucleotides: TGTGCCAGCAGCTTAGTACAGGACAATGAGCAGTTCTTC. Translating gives CASSLVQDNEQFF. The full variable domain, completed using reference TRBV13 and TRBJ2-1, is AAGVIQSPRHLIKEKRETATLKCYPIPRHDTVYWYQQGPGQDPQFLISFYEKMQSDKGSIPDRFSAQQFSDYHSELNMSSLELGDSALYFCASSLVQDNEQFFGPGTRLTVL.

The chain combines TRBV15 with TRBJ1-1; 9 nucleotides align to TRBD1. V gave up 6 bases and J gave up 2 bases; unmatched junction bases: 4. The CDR3 has 14 amino acids. From germline, CDR1 is LNHNV and CDR2 YYDKDF (reference sequence). The CDR3 region has the DNA TGTGCCACCAGAGGGACAGGGATCAACACTGAAGCTTTCTTT. As protein: CATRGTGINTEAFF.

This clone was detected once. The V and J genes are TRBV19 and TRBJ1-1; D ambiguous. The CDR3 covers 12 residues. With 5 bases removed from V and 1 base from J, the gap between germline ends came to 5 bases. Germline V lookup: CDR1 LNHDA, CDR2 SQIVND (reference sequence). The CDR3 DNA sequence: TGTGCCAGTAGTCAATGGAACACTGAAGCTTTCTTT. This encodes CASSQWNTEAFF.